This TCR beta chain was identified during a study of blood T cell repertoires in COVID-19. Method: immunoSEQ multiplex PCR; TCRdb's copy keeps in-frame clones and lacks some. Here the sample spans around 63,000 clones, 80% being singletons. This CDR3 has 16 residues. Trimming took off 1 base at V and 4 bases at J, with 13 bases between the two ends. Germline V gene lookup returns CDR1 KGHSH and CDR2 LQKENI. The clonotype was recovered from a man in his sixties with acute or convalescent COVID-19. The chain joins TRBV18 to TRBJ2-2; no reliable D call. Sequenced material: peripheral blood. The CDR3 loop is CASSPQSLGSTGELFF. The DNA for the CDR3 is TGTGCCAGCTCACCACAGAGTTTGGGCTCCACCGGGGAGCTGTTTTTT.